One sample yielded the 24 T cell receptor beta chains listed below, sequenced in a study of cytomegalovirus exposure and HLA in healthy donors. Amplification used 60 Vbeta primers and 13 Jbeta primers. Profiled with immunoSEQ multiplex PCR; TCRdb holds only in-frame clones, not every one. Here the sample spans 190,000 or so clones, less than 90% being singletons. Sequenced input: PBMCs. These receptors were collected from a man over 45 in good health and CMV-seronegative.

The sample holds one count of this clone. This chain uses TRBV5-1 with TRBJ2-7; TRBD2 agrees at 7 bases. Germline-derived CDR1 and CDR2 are SGHRS and YFSETQ. After removal of 0 bases from V and 4 bases from J, the junction contained 1 base not matched to a gene. The CDR3 loop spans 13 amino acids. For the CDR3, the DNA is TGCGCCAGCAGCTTGGCTAGCGGTTACGAGCAGTACTTC. This sequence encodes CASSLASGYEQYF.

V usage is TRBV6-6 and J usage is TRBJ1-1; TRBD1 agrees at 7 bases. The CDR3 extends over 15 amino acids. The V and J ends lost 5 bases and 4 bases, in that order; junction bases with no gene match: 10. In germline, CDR1 is MNHNY, CDR2 SVGAGI (reference sequence). In DNA, the CDR3 is TGTGCCAGCAGTACAACAGGGGCCTCGGGCACTGAAGCTTTCTTT. Translating gives CASSTTGASGTEAFF.

The chain uses TRBV18 and TRBJ2-7; TRBD2 aligns across 9 bases. The CDR3 totals 15 residues. V was clipped by 0 bases and J by 2 bases; unmatched bases: 2. From germline, CDR1 is KGHSH and CDR2 LQKENI. CDR3 coding DNA: TGTGCCAGCTCACCACCGACTAGCGGAACCTACGAGCAGTACTTC. As protein: CASSPPTSGTYEQYF.

The V and J genes are TRBV27 and TRBJ1-1; D is undetermined. The CDR3 sequence is 17 residues long. V was clipped by 10 bases and J by 6 bases, with 30 bases between them. Per the germline V gene, CDR1 is MNHEY and CDR2 is SMNVEV (reference sequence). CDR3 loop: CATKTYRAGEGTAEAFF. The CDR3 bases are TGTGCCACCAAAACATACCGGGCCGGGGAGGGAACAGCTGAAGCTTTCTTT.

Turning to this clone: One junction end disagrees with the germline gene, perhaps due to a read error. The chain is built from TRBV7-7 and TRBJ1-3; 7 positions match TRBD1. The CDR3 totals 16 residues. The germline gives CDR1 SSHAT, CDR2 FNYEAQ (reference sequence). The CDR3 is CASSLGDSFSGNTIYF. DNA for the CDR3: TGTGCTAGCAGCTTAGGGGACAGCTTCTCTGGAAACACCATATATTTT.

This clone appeared once. The V call is TRBV28, the J call TRBJ1-4; 9 bases map to TRBD1. With 6 bases clipped from V and 6 bases from J, the junction kept 11 bases outside the gene matches. Germline V CDR1 and CDR2: MDHEN, SYDVKM. This CDR3 contains 16 residues. CDR3 protein: CASRNWKTGGYEKLFF. The CDR3 region has the DNA TGTGCCAGCAGGAATTGGAAGACAGGGGGATATGAAAAACTGTTTTTT.

This clone was counted a few times. The rearrangement joins TRBV21-1 to TRBJ1-2. TRBV21-1 is flagged as a pseudogene. This CDR3 is 14 amino acids long. CDR3 region: CASSKARAGYGYTF. The CDR3 DNA reads TGTGCCAGCAGCAAAGCGAGGGCTGGCTATGGCTACACCTTC.

J is TRBJ2-1 and V is TRBV4-1; 9 bases are shared with TRBD1. V lost 4 bases to trimming and J lost 4 bases; unmatched junction nucleotides: 8. The CDR3 runs 16 residues. The germline gives CDR1 MGHRA, CDR2 YSYEKL. Here the CDR3 reads CASSPTTGGAYNEQFF. The DNA for the CDR3 is TGCGCCAGCAGCCCGACTACAGGGGGCGCATACAATGAGCAGTTCTTC.

This clone was counted once. This chain connects TRBV7-8 to TRBJ2-2, with TRBD2 matching over 7 bases. With 7 bases clipped from V and 3 bases from J, the junction kept 11 bases outside the gene matches. The germline V gene has CDR1 SGHVS and CDR2 FQNEAQ. This CDR3 is built from 16 residues. The DNA of the CDR3 is TGTGCCAGCACTTGGGAGGGAGCCCCTTACACCGGGGAGCTGTTTTTT. This encodes CASTWEGAPYTGELFF. Full variable domain (outside the CDR3, taken from reference TRBV7-8 and TRBJ2-2): GAGVSQSPRYKVAKRGQDVALRCDPISGHVSLFWYQQALGQGPEFLTYFQNEAQLDKSGLPSDRFFAERPEGSVSTLKIQRTQQEDSAVYLCASTWEGAPYTGELFFGEGSRLTVL.

As to this clone: A junction boundary mismatches the germline segment, possibly from a read error. This chain joins TRBV7-9 and TRBJ2-7, with TRBD2 identical over 13 bases. The germline CDR1 and CDR2 sequences are SEHNR and FQNEAQ (reference sequence). The CDR3 contains 16 residues. CDR3 protein: CSSSGRLAGGPYEQYF. As DNA, the CDR3 is TGTTCCAGCAGCGGGCGACTAGCGGGAGGCCCTTACGAGCAGTACTTC. Supplemented by reference TRBV7-9 and TRBJ2-7, the full variable domain reads DTGVSQNPRHKITKRGQNVTFRCDPISEHNRLYWYRQTLGQGPEFLTYFQNEAQLEKSRLLSDRFSAERPKGSFSTLEIQRTEQGDSAMYLCSSSGRLAGGPYEQYFGPGTRLTVT.

The V call is TRBV27, the J call TRBJ1-2, with TRBD1 as a possible D gene (5 bases). Trimming left V 1 base short and J 5 bases short, with 8 bases between. The CDR3 is made up of 13 amino acids. Per germline, CDR1 MNHEY and CDR2 SMNVEV (reference sequence). CDR3 DNA sequence: TGTGCCAGCAGTTTATACGACAGTTATGGCTACACCTTC. Translating it yields CASSLYDSYGYTF.

The gene calls are TRBV7-2 and TRBJ1-5; TRBD1 matches at 10 bases. CDR3 length: 15 residues. CDR1 SGHTA and CDR2 FQGNSA come from the germline V gene. The V gene end was trimmed by 3 bases and the J gene end by 5 bases; junction bases not matched to a gene: 4. CDR3 DNA: TGTGCCAGCAGCTTCCAAGGACAGGGGGATCAGCCCCAGCATTTT. Its translation is CASSFQGQGDQPQHF.

The chain links TRBV4-2 to TRBJ1-5, with D unclear. Deletions cut 0 bases from V and 7 bases from J, with 7 bases between. The CDR3 has 13 residues. Germline V CDR1 and CDR2: LGHNA, YNFKEQ. CDR3 in amino acids: CASSQDLRQPQHF. CDR3 DNA: TGTGCCAGCAGCCAAGATCTTCGGCAGCCCCAGCATTTT.

This clone has just one count. The rearrangement uses TRBV9 and TRBJ2-2, with 9 bases matching TRBD2. V was pared by 3 bases and J by 2 bases, with 8 bases of the junction left unmatched. The CDR3 totals 17 residues. Germline V gene lookup returns CDR1 SGDLS and CDR2 YYNGEE. The CDR3 reads CASSAHLTSGNTGELFF. CDR3 in DNA: TGTGCCAGCAGCGCCCACCTGACTAGCGGTAACACCGGGGAGCTGTTTTTT.

J is TRBJ2-5 and V is TRBV20-1; D not certain. CDR3 length: 11 amino acids. Looked up from germline, CDR1 is DFQATT and CDR2 is SNEGSKA (reference sequence). V was trimmed by 4 bases and J by 5 bases, leaving 8 bases between them. Written as DNA, the CDR3 is TGCAGTGCTAATTCTAGGGAGACCCAGTACTTC. Translation gives CSANSRETQYF.

V is TRBV20-1 and J is TRBJ1-1, with D tentatively TRBD1 (6 bases). CDR3 length: 10 residues. V was trimmed by 8 bases and J by 8 bases, leaving 12 bases between them. Germline V gene data show CDR1 as DFQATT and CDR2 as SNEGSKA (reference sequence). In DNA form, the CDR3 reads TGCAGTACTAACGACAGGGAAGCTTTCTTT. Translated: CSTNDREAFF.

V is TRBV9 and J is TRBJ2-1; tentative D call: TRBD1 (7 bases). Germline assignment: CDR1 SGDLS and CDR2 YYNGEE. The CDR3 runs 14 residues. The V and J ends lost 3 bases and 7 bases respectively, with 14 bases between them. The CDR3 is CASSAGDSQNEQFF. The CDR3 region has the DNA TGTGCCAGCAGCGCGGGGGACAGCCAAAATGAGCAGTTCTTC. The full variable domain, rest sourced from reference TRBV9 and TRBJ2-1, is DSGVTQTPKHLITATGQRVTLRCSPRSGDLSVYWYQQSLDQGLQFLIQYYNGEERAKGNILERFSAQQFPDLHSELNLSSLELGDSALYFCASSAGDSQNEQFFGPGTRLTVL.

In its sample, this clone was seen a few times. V and J are TRBV11-2 and TRBJ2-1, with a possible D match to TRBD1 (7 bases). Per the germline V gene, CDR1 is SGHAT and CDR2 is FQNNGV. There are 16 residues in the CDR3. Trimming shortened V by 3 bases and J by 2 bases, and 14 bases separated the two germline ends. The CDR3 protein is CASSLAGGTAYNEQFF. The CDR3 nucleotides are TGTGCCAGCAGCTTGGCCGGCGGGACAGCCTACAATGAGCAGTTCTTC. Based on the CDR3 plus reference TRBV11-2 and TRBJ2-1, the full variable domain is EAGVAQSPRYKIIEKRQSVAFWCNPISGHATLYWYQQILGQGPKLLIQFQNNGVVDDSQLPKDRFSAERLKGVDSTLKIQPAKLEDSAVYLCASSLAGGTAYNEQFFGPGTRLTVL.

V is TRBV6-5 and J is TRBJ1-4; D ambiguous. Germline loops: CDR1 MNHEY, CDR2 SVGAGI. This CDR3 contains 14 residues. V lost 6 bases, J lost 1 base, and 9 bases lay in between. CDR3 residues: CASSPRGTNEKLFF. In nucleotides, the CDR3 is TGTGCCAGCAGCCCTCGAGGAACTAATGAAAAACTGTTTTTT.

The V gene is TRBV19, the J gene TRBJ1-1; D remains ambiguous. The CDR3 sequence is 16 residues long. V dropped 6 bases and J dropped 0 bases, with 17 bases sitting between them. Germline V CDR1 and CDR2: LNHDA, SQIVND (reference sequence). The chain's CDR3 is CASSLQSIALNTEAFF. CDR3 DNA sequence: TGTGCCAGTAGCCTACAGAGTATTGCCTTGAACACTGAAGCTTTCTTT.

The chain employs TRBV12-5 and TRBJ1-2, with 11 bases identical to TRBD1. The CDR3 sequence is 14 residues long. J lost 7 bases, V lost 6 bases, and 7 bases had no gene match. The germline CDR1 and CDR2 sequences are LGHNT and FRNRAP. CDR3 sequence (DNA): TGTGCTAGTGGCCTGGGACAGGGGGGTGGTGGCTACACCTTC. Translation gives CASGLGQGGGGYTF.

The rearrangement links TRBV7-2 to TRBJ2-3; D is uncertain. V was shortened by 2 bases and J by 2 bases, with 5 bases between the two germline ends. Germline CDR1 and CDR2: SGHTA and FQGNSA. The CDR3 is made up of 13 amino acids. The CDR3 DNA reads TGTGCCAGCAGCTTACAGTACACAGATACGCAGTATTTT. It yields the protein CASSLQYTDTQYF.

The chain links TRBV10-3 to TRBJ2-5; 9 bases align to TRBD1. Germline lookup yields CDR1 ENHRY and CDR2 SYGVKD. The CDR3 contains 13 residues. The V and J ends lost 11 bases and 2 bases, in that order; junction bases with no gene match: 6. CDR3 in DNA: TGTGCCGCCAATGGACAGGGGCAAGAGACCCAGTACTTC. This codes for CAANGQGQETQYF.

The J gene is TRBJ2-5, the V gene TRBV2; tentatively, D is TRBD2 (5 bases). The CDR3 length is 15 residues. The germline V gene has CDR1 SNHLY and CDR2 FYNNEI. With 2 bases removed from V and 1 base from J, the gap between germline ends came to 11 bases. The CDR3 region is CASSERGSFQETQYF. The CDR3 region has the DNA TGTGCCAGCAGTGAACGAGGGTCCTTCCAAGAGACCCAGTACTTC. The whole variable domain, remainder taken from reference TRBV2 and TRBJ2-5, is EPEVTQTPSHQVTQMGQEVILRCVPISNHLYFYWYRQILGQKVEFLVSFYNNEISEKSEIFDDQFSVERPDGSNFTLKIRSTKLEDSAMYFCASSERGSFQETQYFGPGTRLLVL.